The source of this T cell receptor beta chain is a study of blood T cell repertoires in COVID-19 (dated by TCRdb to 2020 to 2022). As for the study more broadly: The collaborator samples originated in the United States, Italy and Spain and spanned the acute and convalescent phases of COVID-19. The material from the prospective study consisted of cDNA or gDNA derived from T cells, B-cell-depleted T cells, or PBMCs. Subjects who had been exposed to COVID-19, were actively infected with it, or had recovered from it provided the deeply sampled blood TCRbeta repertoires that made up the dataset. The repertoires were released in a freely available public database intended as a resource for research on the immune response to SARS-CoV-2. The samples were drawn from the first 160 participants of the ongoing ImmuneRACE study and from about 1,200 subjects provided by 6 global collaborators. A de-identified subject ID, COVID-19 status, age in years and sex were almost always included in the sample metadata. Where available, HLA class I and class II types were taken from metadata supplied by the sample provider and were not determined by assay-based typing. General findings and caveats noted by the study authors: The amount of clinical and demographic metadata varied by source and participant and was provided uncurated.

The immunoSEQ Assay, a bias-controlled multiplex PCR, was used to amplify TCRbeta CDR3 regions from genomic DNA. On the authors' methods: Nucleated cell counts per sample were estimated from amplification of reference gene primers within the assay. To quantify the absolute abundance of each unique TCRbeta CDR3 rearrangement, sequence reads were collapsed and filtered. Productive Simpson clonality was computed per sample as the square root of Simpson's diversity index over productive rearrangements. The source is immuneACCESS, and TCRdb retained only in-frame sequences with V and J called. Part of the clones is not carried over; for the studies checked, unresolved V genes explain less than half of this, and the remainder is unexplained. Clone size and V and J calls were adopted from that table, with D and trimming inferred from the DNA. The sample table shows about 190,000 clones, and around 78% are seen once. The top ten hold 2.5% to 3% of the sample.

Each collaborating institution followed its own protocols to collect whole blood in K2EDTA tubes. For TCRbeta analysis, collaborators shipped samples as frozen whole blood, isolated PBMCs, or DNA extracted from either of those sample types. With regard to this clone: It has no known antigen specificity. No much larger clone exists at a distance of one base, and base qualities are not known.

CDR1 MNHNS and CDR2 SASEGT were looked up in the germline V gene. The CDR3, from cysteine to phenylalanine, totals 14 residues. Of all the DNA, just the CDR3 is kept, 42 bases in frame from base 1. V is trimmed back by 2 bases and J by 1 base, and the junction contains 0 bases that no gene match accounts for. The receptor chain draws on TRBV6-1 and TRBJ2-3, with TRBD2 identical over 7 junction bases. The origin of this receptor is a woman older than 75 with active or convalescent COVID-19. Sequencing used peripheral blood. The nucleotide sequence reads TGTGCCAGCAGTGAAACTAGCGGCACAGATACGCAGTATTTT. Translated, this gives CASSETSGTDTQYF.